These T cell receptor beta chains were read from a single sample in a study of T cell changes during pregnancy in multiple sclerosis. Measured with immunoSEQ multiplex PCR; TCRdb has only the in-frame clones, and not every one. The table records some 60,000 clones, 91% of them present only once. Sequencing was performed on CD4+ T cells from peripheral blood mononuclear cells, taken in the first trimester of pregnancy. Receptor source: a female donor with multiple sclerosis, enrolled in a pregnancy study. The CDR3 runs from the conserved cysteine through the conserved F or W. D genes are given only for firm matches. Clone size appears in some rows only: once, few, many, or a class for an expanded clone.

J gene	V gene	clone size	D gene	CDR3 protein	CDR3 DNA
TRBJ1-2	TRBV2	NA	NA	CASSEGGTVGYTF	TGTGCCAGCAGTGAGGGAGGGACGGTTGGCTACACCTTC
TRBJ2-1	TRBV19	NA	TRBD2	CASSIRPGVGLEQFF	TGTGCCAGTAGTATTAGGCCGGGTGTGGGACTAGAGCAGTTCTTC
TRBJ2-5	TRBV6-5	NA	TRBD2	CASSYAGGQETQYF	TGTGCCAGCAGTTACGCGGGGGGCCAAGAGACCCAGTACTTC
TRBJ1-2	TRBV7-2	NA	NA	CASSYDGTTNYGYTF	TGTGCCAGCAGTTACGACGGGACAACTAACTATGGCTACACCTTC
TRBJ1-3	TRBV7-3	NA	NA	CASSSHVGAGNTIYF	TGTGCCAGCAGCTCTCATGTAGGGGCCGGAAACACCATATATTTT
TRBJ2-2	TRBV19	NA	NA	CASSIGGARTGELFF	TGTGCCAGTAGTATTGGGGGGGCGAGGACCGGGGAGCTGTTTTTT
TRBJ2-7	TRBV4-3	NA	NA	CASSLEQGAYEQYF	TGCGCCAGCAGCCTCGAACAGGGAGCCTACGAGCAGTACTTC
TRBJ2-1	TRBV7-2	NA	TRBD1	CASSFRTGGRNEQFF	TGTGCCAGCAGCTTCCGGACAGGGGGCAGGAATGAGCAGTTCTTC
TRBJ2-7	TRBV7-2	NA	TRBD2	CASSSRGGPLEQYF	TGTGCCAGCAGCTCGCGGGGGGGGCCCCTCGAGCAGTACTTC
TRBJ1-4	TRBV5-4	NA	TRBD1	CASSQGGQGEKLFF	TGTGCCAGCAGCCAAGGGGGACAGGGTGAAAAACTGTTTTTT
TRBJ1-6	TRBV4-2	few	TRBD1	CASSLGLRDRAPGRDSPLHF	TGTGCCAGCAGCCTTGGTCTCCGGGACAGGGCACCCGGAAGGGATTCACCCCTCCACTTT
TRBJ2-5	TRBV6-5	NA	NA	CASTGTPHVAQYF	TGTGCCAGCACCGGGACACCTCACGTGGCCCAGTACTTC
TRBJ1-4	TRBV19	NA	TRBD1	CASSRTGTGVEKLFF	TGTGCCAGTAGTAGGACCGGGACAGGGGTAGAAAAACTGTTTTTT
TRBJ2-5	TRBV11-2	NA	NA	CASSLSRTVWGETQYF	TGTGCCAGCAGCTTAAGTAGGACAGTCTGGGGAGAGACCCAGTACTTC
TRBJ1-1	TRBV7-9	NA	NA	CASSLTRGDTEAFF	TGTGCCAGCAGCTTAACCAGGGGTGACACTGAAGCTTTCTTT
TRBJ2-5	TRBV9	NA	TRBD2	CASSLFGTSGGARETQYF	TGTGCCAGCAGCTTGTTCGGGACTAGCGGGGGGGCCCGGGAGACCCAGTACTTC
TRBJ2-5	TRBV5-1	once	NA	CASSFVVSVEETQYF	TGCGCCAGCAGCTTCGTCGTCTCGGTCGAAGAGACCCAGTACTTC
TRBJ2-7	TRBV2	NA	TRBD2	CASSGGLAGSSSYEQYF	TGTGCCAGCAGTGGGGGACTAGCGGGATCGAGCTCCTACGAGCAGTACTTC
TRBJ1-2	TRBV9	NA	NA	CASSPGGRVYGYTF	TGTGCCAGCAGCCCCGGAGGAAGGGTCTATGGCTACACCTTC
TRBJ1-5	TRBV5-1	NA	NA	CASSLDSLSSNQPQHF	TGCGCCAGCAGCTTGGACAGCCTCTCTAGCAATCAGCCCCAGCATTTT
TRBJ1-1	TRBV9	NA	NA	CASSPRQVIRPEAFF	TGTGCCAGCAGCCCTAGACAGGTGATCCGGCCTGAAGCTTTCTTT
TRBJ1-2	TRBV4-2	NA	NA	CASSQDFENYYGYTF	TGTGCCAGCAGCCAAGATTTCGAGAACTACTATGGCTACACCTTC
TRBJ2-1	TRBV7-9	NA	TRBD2	CASSTRGGAQTSYNEQFF	TGTGCCAGCAGCACACGCGGGGGGGCCCAGACATCTTACAATGAGCAGTTCTTC
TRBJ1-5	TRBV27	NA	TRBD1	CASSSGQRTVGQPQHF	TGTGCCAGCAGTTCGGGACAGCGGACGGTAGGGCAGCCCCAGCATTTT
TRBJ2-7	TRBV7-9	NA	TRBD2	CASSWGLTFGEQYF	TGTGCCAGCAGTTGGGGACTAACTTTCGGGGAGCAGTACTTC
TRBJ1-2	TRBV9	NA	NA	CASSSGQAYGYTF	TGTGCCAGCAGCTCAGGACAAGCCTATGGCTACACCTTC
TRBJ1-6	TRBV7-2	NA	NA	CASSQAGEGSPLHF	TGTGCCAGCAGCCAGGCGGGGGAAGGTTCACCCCTCCACTTT
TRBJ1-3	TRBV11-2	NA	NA	CASSLGDSMSNTIYF	TGTGCCAGCAGCTTAGGGGACTCTATGTCCAACACCATATATTTT
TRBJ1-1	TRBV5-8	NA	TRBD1	CASSLTGGANTEAFF	TGTGCCAGCAGCTTGACAGGGGGCGCGAACACTGAAGCTTTCTTT
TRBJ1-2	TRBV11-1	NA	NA	CASSANLAPGYTF	TGTGCCAGCAGCGCCAACTTAGCGCCTGGCTACACCTTC